The 21 T cell receptor beta chains below all came from one sample that was sequenced in a study of cytomegalovirus exposure and HLA in healthy donors. Measured with immunoSEQ multiplex PCR; TCRdb has only the in-frame clones, and not every one. The repertoire includes about 110,000 clones, 88% of them detected once, and about 1.8% sits in the top ten. The sample was PBMCs. The receptors derive from a woman aged 18-29 years in good health and CMV-seropositive.

This clone was observed a few times. The gene calls are TRBV6-1 and TRBJ2-1, with TRBD2 as a possible D gene (6 bases). The germline V gene has CDR1 MNHNS and CDR2 SASEGT. V was clipped by 3 bases and J by 2 bases, with 11 bases between them. The CDR3 consists of 15 residues. The CDR3 spells CASSEPGDPYNEQFF. CDR3 sequence (DNA): TGTGCCAGCAGTGAGCCGGGGGACCCCTACAATGAGCAGTTCTTC.

The table lists this clone with a few counts. The chain has TRBV5-4 and TRBJ2-3; D perhaps matches TRBD2 (6 bases). Trimming shortened V by 4 bases and J by 1 base, and 13 bases separated the two germline ends. The CDR3 extends over 15 amino acids. Germline V gene lookup returns CDR1 SGHNT and CDR2 YYREEE (reference sequence). The CDR3 is CASSPIKRGTDTQYF. CDR3 DNA: TGTGCCAGCAGCCCCATTAAGCGGGGCACAGATACGCAGTATTTT.

In nucleotides, the CDR3 is TGTGCCAGCAGCTTAGACCGATGGGACAGGGGAGACACCGGGGAGCTGTTTTTT. This translates into CASSLDRWDRGDTGELFF. The V call is TRBV11-2, the J call TRBJ2-2; 10 bases match TRBD1. The trim removed 0 bases at V and 3 bases at J, leaving 7 bases unmatched. The CDR3 totals 18 residues. Germline CDR1 reads SGHAT; CDR2 reads FQNNGV.

This sequence joins TRBV5-1 and TRBJ1-3, with D possibly being TRBD1 (6 bases). V shed 0 bases and J shed 3 bases, with 16 bases lying between them. Germline V CDR1 and CDR2: SGHRS, YFSETQ. This CDR3 spans 17 amino acids. The CDR3 nucleotides read TGCGCCAGCAGCTTGGTTCCCGGACAGAGCCTTGGAAACACCATATATTTT. Protein: CASSLVPGQSLGNTIYF. The whole variable domain, remainder taken from reference TRBV5-1 and TRBJ1-3, is KAGVTQTPRYLIKTRGQQVTLSCSPISGHRSVSWYQQTPGQGLQFLFEYFSETQRNKGNFPGRFSGRQFSNSRSEMNVSTLELGDSALYLCASSLVPGQSLGNTIYFGEGSWLTVV.

The J gene is TRBJ1-5, the V gene TRBV18; D is unclear. Trimming stripped 2 bases from V and 4 bases from J, with 9 bases between. CDR1 is KGHSH and CDR2 is LQKENI in the germline V gene. The CDR3 sequence is 14 residues long. In DNA, the CDR3 is TGTGCCAGCTCACCAGATAGATCAAATCAGCCCCAGCATTTT. It yields the protein CASSPDRSNQPQHF.

The chain uses TRBV7-9 and TRBJ1-6, with 7 bases matching TRBD1. The germline CDR1 and CDR2 sequences are SEHNR and FQNEAQ (reference sequence). V gave up 5 bases and J gave up 7 bases; unmatched junction bases: 11. The CDR3 is made up of 16 amino acids. The CDR3 region has the DNA TGTGCCAGCAGCCCCCCGGTGGGACAGCGGAATTCACCCCTCCACTTT. Translated, it gives CASSPPVGQRNSPLHF.

This chain joins TRBV21-1 and TRBJ1-1. TRBV21-1 constitutes a pseudogene. The length of the CDR3 is 13 residues. CDR3 bases: TGTGCCAGGGCTTACGAGGCGTGCACTGAAGCTTTCTTT. This codes for CARAYEACTEAFF.

CDR3 protein: CASSLVSGGGNQPQHF. CDR3 DNA: TGTGCCAGCAGCTTGGTATCAGGGGGCGGAAATCAGCCCCAGCATTTT. V is TRBV5-4 and J is TRBJ1-5, with 8 positions matching TRBD1. Germline CDR1 and CDR2: SGHNT and YYREEE (reference sequence). This CDR3 is built from 16 residues. Trimming took 0 bases from V and 4 from J; bases not matched to a gene: 6.

The rearrangement links TRBV28 to TRBJ1-4; TRBD1 is a possible D gene (5 bases). Germline lookup yields CDR1 MDHEN and CDR2 SYDVKM. The CDR3 has 15 amino acids. V was trimmed by 6 bases and J by 7 bases, leaving 18 bases between them. Written as DNA, the CDR3 is TGTGCCAGCAGCCCCCAAAGGCCCGGGGGTGAAAAACTGTTTTTT. This codes for CASSPQRPGGEKLFF.

The CDR3: CASSLGGTGLGYTF. The CDR3 DNA reads TGTGCCAGCAGCTTGGGGGGGACAGGGTTAGGCTACACCTTC. V is TRBV13 and J is TRBJ1-2; 9 nucleotides align to TRBD1. Unmatched junction bases numbered 7, after V lost 3 bases and J lost 8 bases. Germline CDR1 reads PRHDT; CDR2 reads FYEKMQ (reference sequence). The CDR3 consists of 14 residues.

This chain uses TRBV6-5 with TRBJ2-2, with 7 positions matching TRBD1. This CDR3 comprises 15 residues. Trimming cost V 6 bases and J 4 bases; bases outside gene matches: 8. CDR1 MNHEY and CDR2 SVGAGI come from the germline V gene. The CDR3: CASRYRDSPTGELFF. In DNA, the CDR3 is TGTGCCAGCAGGTACCGGGACAGCCCCACCGGGGAGCTGTTTTTT.

The rearrangement joins TRBV6-1 to TRBJ1-5, with a weak D call TRBD1 (5 bases). V lost 2 bases and J lost 2, with 10 bases in between. This CDR3 has 15 amino acids. CDR1 and CDR2 from the germline V gene are MNHNS and SASEGT. In DNA form, the CDR3 reads TGTGCCAGCAGTGAACGTAAAGGGGGCAATCAGCCCCAGCATTTT. The encoded protein is CASSERKGGNQPQHF.

This clone has just one count. The chain carries TRBV6-5 and TRBJ1-1; TRBD1 is a possible D gene (6 bases). Germline values: CDR1 MNHEY, CDR2 SVGAGI. Trimming stripped 6 bases from V and 1 base from J, with 12 bases between. This CDR3 spans 14 amino acids. The CDR3 region is CASRSTGKNTEAFF. CDR3 nucleotide sequence: TGTGCCAGCAGGTCTACAGGGAAGAACACTGAAGCTTTCTTT.

The rearrangement links TRBV19 to TRBJ1-2, with unresolved D. V was pared by 6 bases and J by 0 bases, with 11 bases between. The length of the CDR3 is 14 residues. Per germline, CDR1 LNHDA and CDR2 SQIVND (reference sequence). The CDR3 region is CASSPWSPNYGYTF. Written as DNA, the CDR3 is TGTGCCAGTAGCCCTTGGAGCCCTAACTATGGCTACACCTTC.

The chain couples TRBV5-1 to TRBJ1-1; D gene ambiguous. V was clipped by 2 bases and J by 1 base, with 9 bases between them. This CDR3 comprises 14 residues. Germline CDR1 and CDR2: SGHRS and YFSETQ. The CDR3 DNA follows: TGCGCCAGCAGCTTCAGGTCACAGAACACTGAAGCTTTCTTT. Translated: CASSFRSQNTEAFF. The variable domain in full, with the rest retrieved from reference TRBV5-1 and TRBJ1-1, is KAGVTQTPRYLIKTRGQQVTLSCSPISGHRSVSWYQQTPGQGLQFLFEYFSETQRNKGNFPGRFSGRQFSNSRSEMNVSTLELGDSALYLCASSFRSQNTEAFFGQGTRLTVV.

There are a few counts of this clone. This sequence joins TRBV6-1 and TRBJ1-3; possible D gene TRBD1, 5 bases. The CDR3 sequence is 15 residues long. In germline, CDR1 is MNHNS, CDR2 SASEGT. Trimming stripped 6 bases from V and 4 bases from J, with 16 bases between. CDR3 bases: TGTGCCAGCAGGCAGGGCCCCGGGTCCGGAAACACCATATATTTT. Its protein is CASRQGPGSGNTIYF.

This clone was found once. The chain employs TRBV4-1 and TRBJ1-4, with TRBD1 matching over 8 bases. CDR3 length: 15 amino acids. J gave up 1 base and V 4 bases, and 2 bases lay outside the gene matches. The V gene's germline CDR1 is MGHRA and CDR2 YSYEKL. The CDR3 DNA follows: TGCGCCAGCAGCCGTGACAGGGGAACTAATGAAAAACTGTTTTTT. It translates to CASSRDRGTNEKLFF.

In its sample, this clone was seen once. The chain employs TRBV7-2 and TRBJ2-5; D is undetermined. CDR1 and CDR2 (germline): SGHTA, FQGNSA. This CDR3 is 12 amino acids long. V gave up 1 base and J gave up 4 bases, with 4 bases separating them. Written as DNA, the CDR3 is TGTGCCAGCAGCTTAGGCGTAGAGACCCAGTACTTC. It is translated as CASSLGVETQYF.

V and J are TRBV10-3 and TRBJ1-2; the D is unclear. The CDR3 covers 14 residues. Germline values: CDR1 ENHRY, CDR2 SYGVKD. V was pared by 4 bases and J by 2 bases, with 11 bases between. CDR3 protein: CAISGQQTNYGYTF. Here the CDR3 DNA reads TGTGCCATCAGTGGCCAACAGACAAACTATGGCTACACCTTC.

This chain joins TRBV19 and TRBJ1-6; the D gene is possibly TRBD1 (5 bases). Germline assignment: CDR1 LNHDA and CDR2 SQIVND (reference sequence). The CDR3 contains 16 residues. Trimming removed 5 bases at V and 3 bases at J, with 14 bases between. CDR3: CASSWGDALYNSPLHF. The CDR3, as DNA: TGTGCCAGTAGTTGGGGGGACGCCCTCTATAATTCACCCCTCCACTTT.

V is TRBV2 and J is TRBJ2-5, with D perhaps matching TRBD2 (6 bases). Germline lookup yields CDR1 SNHLY and CDR2 FYNNEI. The germline V and J ends were trimmed by 8 bases and 4 bases, with 8 bases remaining between them. The CDR3 is 11 residues long. CDR3: CASHGGETQYF. In DNA, the CDR3 is TGTGCCAGCCACGGGGGAGAGACCCAGTACTTC.